This TCR beta chain came from a study of blood T cell repertoires in COVID-19. Germline loops: CDR1 SGHAT, CDR2 FQNNGV. V shed 1 base and J shed 8 bases, with 14 bases lying between them. The CDR3 totals 14 residues. Here immunoSEQ multiplex PCR was the method, and the copy in TCRdb shows in-frame clones only, minus some. This sample carries roughly 100,000 clones, 81% of them seen once, and the ten largest clones take 4% to 6%. In Seattle, patients joined the study during active infection and were tracked longitudinally. Sequenced input: peripheral blood. The V and J genes are TRBV11-2 and TRBJ1-2; maybe TRBD1 (6 bases). The clonotype originates from a man aged 80 or over with COVID-19, enrolled during active disease. The CDR3 loop reads CASSLARAGVGYTF. The CDR3 coding sequence is TGTGCCAGCAGCTTAGCCCGGGCAGGGGTCGGCTACACCTTC.